A single sample gave rise to the 10 T cell receptor beta chains below, sequenced in a study of T cell repertoires in cytomegalovirus infection. The antigens these receptors bind are not known. From the reads, TCRdb called clonotypes with MiXCR, one entry per CDR3 protein. The table includes hundreds of thousands of distinct CDR3 sequences, approximately 42% detected once. The sample consisted of cultured PBMCs, taken from culture after CMV antigen stimulation. The origin of the receptors is a human donor in good health (CMV status not recorded). Some clones in this sample may be carry-over from other donors' samples.

This clonotype turned up a few times. The genes are TRBV10-3 and TRBJ2-5; unclear D gene. The length of the CDR3 is 13 residues. V lost 1 base and J 2 bases, leaving 5 bases between the germline ends. Per germline, CDR1 ENHRY and CDR2 SYGVKD. The CDR3 loop is CAISEFRQETQYF. The CDR3 DNA sequence: TGTGCCATCAGTGAGTTTCGACAAGAGACCCAGTACTTC.

The chain is built from TRBV6-5 and TRBJ2-3; 11 bases map to TRBD2. The V gene's germline CDR1 is MNHEY and CDR2 SVGAGI. The junction had 7 bases not matched to a gene; V was cut back by 6 bases and J by 2 bases. This CDR3 region has 16 residues. CDR3 sequence reads: CASSSLSGRDTDTQYF. The CDR3 bases are TGTGCCAGCAGCTCCCTTAGCGGGAGGGACACAGATACGCAGTATTTT.

The CDR3 region is CASSVGTSGSNEQFF. CDR3 coding DNA: TGTGCCAGCAGTGTTGGGACTAGCGGGAGCAATGAGCAGTTCTTC. V usage is TRBV6-1 and J usage is TRBJ2-1, with 14 bases aligning to TRBD2. V shed 4 bases, J shed 6 bases, and the junction held 2 bases outside the gene matches. From germline, CDR1 is MNHNS and CDR2 SASEGT. This CDR3 is 15 amino acids long.

The genes are TRBV7-2 and TRBJ1-3; D is unresolved. V was cut by 2 bases and J by 3 bases, with 5 bases left in between. This CDR3 has 13 residues. Looked up from germline, CDR1 is SGHTA and CDR2 is FQGNSA. Here the CDR3 reads CASSLYGGNTIYF. The CDR3 nucleotides are TGTGCCAGCAGCTTATACGGTGGAAACACCATATATTTT.

The genes are TRBV6-2 or TRBV6-3 and TRBJ2-5; no reliable D call. Per germline, CDR1 MNHEY and CDR2 SVGEGT. This CDR3 contains 18 residues. Trimming left V 2 bases short and J 3 bases short, with 22 bases between. The CDR3 sequence is CASSYHIKEVPSKETQYF. The CDR3 bases are TGTGCCAGCAGTTACCATATTAAGGAAGTCCCTTCTAAAGAGACCCAGTACTTC.

The chain couples TRBV7-2 to TRBJ2-3, with D possibly TRBD1 on 6 matching bases. Germline V lookup: CDR1 SGHTA, CDR2 FQGNSA. CDR3 size: 12 residues. Trimming removed 7 bases from V and 8 bases from J, with 13 bases in between. CDR3 in DNA: TGTGCCAGCACCCTGTGGGGGCGTACGCAGTATTTT. Translated: CASTLWGRTQYF. Together with reference TRBV7-2 and TRBJ2-3, the CDR3 gives the full variable domain: GAGVSQSPSNKVTEKGKDVELRCDPISGHTALYWYRQSLGQGLEFLIYFQGNSAPDKSGLPSDRFSAERTGGSVSTLTIQRTQQEDSAVYLCASTLWGRTQYFGPGTRLTVL.

For the CDR3, the DNA is TGTGCCAGCAGCGTAGGCAGCTCTGGAAACACCATATATTTT. Its protein is CASSVGSSGNTIYF. J is TRBJ1-3 and V is TRBV9, with D uncertain. CDR3 length: 14 amino acids. From germline, CDR1 is SGDLS and CDR2 YYNGEE. The ends were cut back, 0 bases at V and 0 bases at J, with 4 bases in the middle.

This clonotype was seen ten or more times. The rearrangement joins TRBV7-2 to TRBJ2-5; 10 bases line up with TRBD2. Germline values: CDR1 SGHTA, CDR2 FQGNSA. With V trimmed by 4 bases and J by 2 bases, 19 bases remained unmatched. The CDR3 consists of 20 residues. DNA of the CDR3: TGTGCCAGCAGCTACTTAGGAATCACTAGCGGGGTTCGTACACAAGAGACCCAGTACTTC. It encodes CASSYLGITSGVRTQETQYF. The whole variable domain, remainder taken from reference TRBV7-2 and TRBJ2-5, is GAGVSQSPSNKVTEKGKDVELRCDPISGHTALYWYRQSLGQGLEFLIYFQGNSAPDKSGLPSDRFSAERTGGSVSTLTIQRTQQEDSAVYLCASSYLGITSGVRTQETQYFGPGTRLLVL.

The V gene is TRBV7-8, the J gene TRBJ2-7; D is undetermined. Germline assignment: CDR1 SGHVS and CDR2 FQNEAQ. V lost 1 base, J lost 3 bases, and 7 bases lay in between. The CDR3 has 13 residues. CDR3 nucleotide sequence: TGTGCCAGCAGCTTAGTGTACAGCTACGAGCAGTACTTC. This gives the protein CASSLVYSYEQYF.

The chain links TRBV19 to TRBJ2-7; 7 bases agree with TRBD1. V trimming: 4 bases; J trimming: 2 bases; junction bases outside the gene matches: 11. The CDR3 totals 16 residues. Germline V CDR1 and CDR2: LNHDA, SQIVND (reference sequence). CDR3 DNA sequence: TGTGCCAGTAGTACACGAGGGACAGTAGACCCCTACGAGCAGTACTTC. This codes for CASSTRGTVDPYEQYF.